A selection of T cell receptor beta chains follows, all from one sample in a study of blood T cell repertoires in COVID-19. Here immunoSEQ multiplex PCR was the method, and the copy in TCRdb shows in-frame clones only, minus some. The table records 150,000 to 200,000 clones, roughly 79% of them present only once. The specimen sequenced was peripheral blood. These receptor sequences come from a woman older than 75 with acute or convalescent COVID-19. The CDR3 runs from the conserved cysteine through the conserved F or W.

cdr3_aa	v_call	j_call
CASSLRQGGTLELEQYF	TRBV11-2	TRBJ2-7
CASSFSPSTDTQYF	TRBV5-1	TRBJ2-3
CASSYTWTGLYGYTF	TRBV6-5	TRBJ1-2
CASSLTQGRTEAFF	TRBV5-1	TRBJ1-1
CASRLGQGNYEQYF	TRBV6-5	TRBJ2-7
CASSQDTGTVNEQFF	TRBV4-2	TRBJ2-1
CASSSWTARGTEAFF	TRBV7-9	TRBJ1-1
CASSYPPGSYGYTF	TRBV6-2/TRBV6-3	TRBJ1-2
CASSLRGGGHEQYF	TRBV5-1	TRBJ2-7
CASSIVLGEQYF	TRBV19	TRBJ2-7
CASSLGTAFNQPQHF	TRBV5-8	TRBJ1-5
CASRDYRQEQYF	TRBV6-5	TRBJ2-7
CATSRGTGENEQFF	TRBV15	TRBJ2-1
CASSLGAGYQLFF	TRBV5-1	TRBJ1-4
CASSFAGRGTEAFF	TRBV5-1	TRBJ1-1
CASSSVFLSGANVLTF	TRBV19	TRBJ2-6
CASSPRAGGPYEQYF	TRBV5-1	TRBJ2-7
CASSPLPGQGWSGEKLFF	TRBV7-2	TRBJ1-4
CASSINSIYEQYF	TRBV19	TRBJ2-7
CASSEYSTQRSPLHF	TRBV25-1	TRBJ1-6
CASSDRQGIGSPEAFF	TRBV9	TRBJ1-1
CASSYLAGGLSSYEQYF	TRBV5-5	TRBJ2-7
CASSLGGALSGNTIYF	TRBV28	TRBJ1-3
CASSFQEPGTEAFF	TRBV5-6	TRBJ1-1
CATRGSWADTQYF	TRBV15	TRBJ2-3
CATRGQRNQPQHF	TRBV6-5	TRBJ1-5